Listed here is a single T cell receptor beta chain. These data originate in a study of shared clonotypes between healthy human individuals. Produced via immunoSEQ multiplex PCR; TCRdb's table is partial and in-frame only. The sample consists of over a million clones, approximately 98.5% of them appearing once. The specimen was naive CD4+ T cells sorted from blood. Sample subset: CD45RA+ positively selected. The clonotype was recovered from a man in his thirties or forties in good health.

Here the CDR3 reads CASSPRDGVTDTQYF. The CDR3 region has the DNA TGTGCCAGCAGCCCGCGGGACGGAGTCACAGATACGCAGTATTTT. The genes are TRBV6-6 and TRBJ2-3, with D possibly TRBD2 on 6 matching bases. Germline CDR1 is MNHNY and CDR2 is SVGAGI (reference sequence). There are 15 residues in the CDR3. V gave up 6 bases and J gave up 2 bases, with 15 bases separating them.